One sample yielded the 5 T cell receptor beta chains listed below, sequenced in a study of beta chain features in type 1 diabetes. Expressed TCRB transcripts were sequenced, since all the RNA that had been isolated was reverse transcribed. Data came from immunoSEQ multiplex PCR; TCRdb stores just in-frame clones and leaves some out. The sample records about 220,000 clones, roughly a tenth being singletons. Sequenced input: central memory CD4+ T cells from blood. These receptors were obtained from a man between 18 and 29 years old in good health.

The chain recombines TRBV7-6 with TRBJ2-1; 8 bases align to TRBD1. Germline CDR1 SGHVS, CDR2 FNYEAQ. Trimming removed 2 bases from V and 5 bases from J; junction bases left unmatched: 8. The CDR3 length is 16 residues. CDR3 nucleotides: TGTGCCAGCAGCTTATTTGGACAGGGTCACGACAATGAGCAGTTCTTC. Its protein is CASSLFGQGHDNEQFF.

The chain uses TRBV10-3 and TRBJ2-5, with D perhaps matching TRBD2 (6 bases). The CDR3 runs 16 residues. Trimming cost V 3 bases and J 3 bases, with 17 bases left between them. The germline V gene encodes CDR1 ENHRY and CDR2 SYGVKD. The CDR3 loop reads CAISERAEGGKETQYF. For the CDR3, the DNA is TGTGCCATCAGTGAAAGAGCGGAGGGTGGGAAAGAGACCCAGTACTTC.

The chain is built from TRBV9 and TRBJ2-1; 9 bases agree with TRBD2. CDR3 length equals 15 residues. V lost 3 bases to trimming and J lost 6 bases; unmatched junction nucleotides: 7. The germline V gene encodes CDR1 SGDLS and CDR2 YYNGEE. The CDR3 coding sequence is TGTGCCAGCAGCGCCGTTCCAGCGGGAGGCAATGAGCAGTTCTTC. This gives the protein CASSAVPAGGNEQFF.

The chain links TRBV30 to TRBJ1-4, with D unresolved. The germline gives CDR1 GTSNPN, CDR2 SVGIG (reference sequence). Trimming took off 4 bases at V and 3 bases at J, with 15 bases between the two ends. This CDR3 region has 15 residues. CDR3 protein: CAWTPPGSANEKLFF. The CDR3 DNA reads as TGTGCCTGGACCCCCCCGGGGTCAGCTAATGAAAAACTGTTTTTT.

The CDR3 is CSAANSYEQYF. In DNA form, the CDR3 reads TGCAGTGCGGCAAACTCCTACGAGCAGTACTTC. This chain uses TRBV20-1 with TRBJ2-7; D gene ambiguous. The CDR3 runs 11 residues. V lost 6 bases and J 0 bases, leaving 6 bases between the germline ends. Germline V CDR1 and CDR2: DFQATT, SNEGSKA (reference sequence).